This TCR beta chain stems from a study of cytomegalovirus exposure and HLA in healthy donors. V dropped 0 bases and J dropped 2 bases, with 12 bases sitting between them. The CDR3 has 16 amino acids. In germline, CDR1 is LGHNA, CDR2 YNFKEQ. Both 60 Vbeta primers and 13 Jbeta primers went into the PCR. Repertoires were generated with immunoSEQ multiplex PCR, while TCRdb's copy carries only in-frame clones and drops some. The profile shows 200,000 or so clones, just under 80% of them singletons. This chain connects TRBV4-2 to TRBJ2-3; possibly TRBD2 for D (5 bases). The source is a woman in her 30s in good health and CMV-seropositive. Material for sequencing was PBMCs. The CDR3 sequence is CASSQEDLEATDTQYF. DNA for the CDR3: TGTGCCAGCAGCCAAGAGGACCTGGAGGCCACAGATACGCAGTATTTT.